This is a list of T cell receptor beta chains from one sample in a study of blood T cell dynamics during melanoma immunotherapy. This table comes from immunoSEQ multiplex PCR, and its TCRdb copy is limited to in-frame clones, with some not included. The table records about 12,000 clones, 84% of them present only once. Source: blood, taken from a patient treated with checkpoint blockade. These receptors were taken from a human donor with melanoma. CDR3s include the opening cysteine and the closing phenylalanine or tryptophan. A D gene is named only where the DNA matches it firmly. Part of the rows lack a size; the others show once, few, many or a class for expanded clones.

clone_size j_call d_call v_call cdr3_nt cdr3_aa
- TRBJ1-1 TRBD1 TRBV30 TGTGCCTGGCAGGACAGGGGGACTGAAGCTTTCTTT CAWQDRGTEAFF
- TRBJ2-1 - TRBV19 TGTGCCAGTAGTATATTGAACCGTAATGAGCAGTTCTTC CASSILNRNEQFF
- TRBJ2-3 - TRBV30 TGTGCCTGGAGTGTAATTAGGGGACTTCCGACAGATACGCAGTATTTT CAWSVIRGLPTDTQYF
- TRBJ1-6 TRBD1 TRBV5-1 TGCGCCAGCAGCCTTGACAGGGCAAGTAATTCACCCCTCCACTTT CASSLDRASNSPLHF
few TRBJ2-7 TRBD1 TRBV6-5 TGTGCCAGTAGGCAGGGGGATTACGAGCAGTACTTC CASRQGDYEQYF
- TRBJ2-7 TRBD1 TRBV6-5 TGTGCCAGCAGTTTCTCGAGGTTGACAGGGAACTACGAGCAGTACTTC CASSFSRLTGNYEQYF
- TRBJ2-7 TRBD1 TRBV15 TGTGCCACCAGCGGACCACTCCCGGGACAGGGCTTCGAGCAGTACTTC CATSGPLPGQGFEQYF
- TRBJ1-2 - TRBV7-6 TGTGCCAGCAGCTTAGCGCTCAACGGAGCCGGCGGCTACACCTTC CASSLALNGAGGYTF
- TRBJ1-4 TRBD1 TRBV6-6 TGTGCCAGCAGTGCCACAGGGGGGGGTGATAATGAAAAACTGTTTTTT CASSATGGGDNEKLFF
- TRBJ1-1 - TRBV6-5 TGTGCCAGCAGTGGGGCCCCCACCACGGAAGCTTTCTTT CASSGAPTTEAFF
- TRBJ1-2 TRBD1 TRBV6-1 TGTGCCAGCAGTGAAGCAGGGCAGGGGGCGCGCTATGGCTACACCTTC CASSEAGQGARYGYTF
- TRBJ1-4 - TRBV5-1 TGCGCCAGCAGCATCAGTGCAACTAATGAAAAACTGTTTTTT CASSISATNEKLFF
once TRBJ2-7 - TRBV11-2 TGTGCCAGCAGCCTTCGTTCCGGGACATACTCCTACGAGCAGTACTTC CASSLRSGTYSYEQYF
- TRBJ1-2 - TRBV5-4 TGTGCCAGCAGCTTGGTGGGGGCTTACTATGGCTACACCTTC CASSLVGAYYGYTF